A selection of T cell receptor beta chains follows, all from one sample in a study of beta chain features in type 1 diabetes. Assay: immunoSEQ multiplex PCR; the TCRdb copy retains only in-frame clones and omits some. The data hold 330,000 or so clones, with about 12% observed a single time. The sample consisted of naive CD4+ T cells from blood. These receptors all stem from a woman under 30 with type 1 diabetes. Each CDR3 is given with its conserved first and last residue. The D gene is left open where the match is weak. A clone size is listed for some rows: how often the clone was seen (once, few, many), or a class if it is expanded.

D | J | size | V | DNA | CDR3
TRBD2 | TRBJ2-1 | - | TRBV6-5 | TGTGCCAGTACCACGGGACTAGCGGGGGGGATTCAGTTCTTC | CASTTGLAGGIQFF
TRBD2 | TRBJ2-5 | - | TRBV5-1 | TGCGCCAGCAGGGCGGGGGGCCCCTACCAAGAGACCCAGTACTTC | CASRAGGPYQETQYF
TRBD2 | TRBJ2-3 | few | TRBV30 | TGTGCCTGGAGTGCCCAAAGGACTAGCGGCAACACAGATACGCAGTATTTT | CAWSAQRTSGNTDTQYF
- | TRBJ2-6 | - | TRBV14 | TGTGCCAGCAGCCAAGGTCAGGGTGTACTCTCTGGGGCCAACGTCCTGACTTTC | CASSQGQGVLSGANVLTF
TRBD2 | TRBJ2-1 | - | TRBV28 | TGTGCCAGCAGAGAGTTTAGACTAGCGGGAAGGCTCTGGAGTTACAATGAGCAGTTCTTC | CASREFRLAGRLWSYNEQFF
- | TRBJ2-2 | - | TRBV7-8 | TGTGCCAGCAGCTTACGGACAGTGAACACCGGGGAGCTGTTTTTT | CASSLRTVNTGELFF
- | TRBJ1-1 | - | TRBV6-5 | TGTGCCAGCAGCTCGAGGGTCACTGAAGCTTTCTTT | CASSSRVTEAFF
TRBD2 | TRBJ2-1 | few | TRBV4-3 | TGCGCCAGCAGCCAAGATGCGACTAGCGGATACAATGAGCAGTTCTTC | CASSQDATSGYNEQFF
- | TRBJ2-6 | - | TRBV9 | TGTGCCAGCGAGTCCTCTGGGGCCAACGTCCTGACTTTC | CASESSGANVLTF
TRBD2 | TRBJ2-7 | - | TRBV29-1 | TGCAGCGTCCGCTCCCTAGCGGACTCCTACGAGCAGTACTTC | CSVRSLADSYEQYF
- | TRBJ1-1 | few | TRBV28 | TGTGCCAGCAGTCCCAGGGTCACTGAAGCTTTCTTT | CASSPRVTEAFF
TRBD1 | TRBJ1-2 | few | TRBV7-9 | TGTGCCAGCAGCCCCAAGGGACAGTTCTATGGCTACACCTTC | CASSPKGQFYGYTF
- | TRBJ1-1 | few | TRBV7-2 | TGTGCCAGCAGCTTAGGAGGGTCGAACACTGAAGCTTTCTTT | CASSLGGSNTEAFF
TRBD1 | TRBJ1-5 | - | TRBV30 | TGTGCCTGGAGGGCCCGGGACAGGGTCGATCAGCCCCAGCATTTT | CAWRARDRVDQPQHF
- | TRBJ2-5 | few | TRBV29-1 | TGCAGCGTCGCCCCCGGGGACATTGGGACCCAGTACTTC | CSVAPGDIGTQYF
TRBD1 | TRBJ2-7 | - | TRBV28 | TGTGCCAGCAGTTTTGCGCCGGGACAGGGGACTGGCGAGCAGTACTTC | CASSFAPGQGTGEQYF
- | TRBJ2-5 | - | TRBV2 | TGTGCCAGCACCGGGGGTGGGGATCGAGAGACCCAGTACTTC | CASTGGGDRETQYF